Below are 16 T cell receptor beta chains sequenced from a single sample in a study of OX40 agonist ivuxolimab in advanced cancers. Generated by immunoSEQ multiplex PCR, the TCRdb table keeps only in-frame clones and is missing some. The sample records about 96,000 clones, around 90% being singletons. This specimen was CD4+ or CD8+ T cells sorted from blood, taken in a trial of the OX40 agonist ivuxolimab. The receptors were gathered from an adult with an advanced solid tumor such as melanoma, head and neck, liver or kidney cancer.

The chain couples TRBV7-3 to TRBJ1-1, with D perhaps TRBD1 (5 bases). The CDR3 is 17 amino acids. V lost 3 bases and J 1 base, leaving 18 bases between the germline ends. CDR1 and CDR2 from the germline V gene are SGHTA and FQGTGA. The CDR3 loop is CASSFRPLGVANTEAFF. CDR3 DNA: TGTGCCAGCAGCTTCCGACCCCTAGGGGTGGCGAACACTGAAGCTTTCTTT.

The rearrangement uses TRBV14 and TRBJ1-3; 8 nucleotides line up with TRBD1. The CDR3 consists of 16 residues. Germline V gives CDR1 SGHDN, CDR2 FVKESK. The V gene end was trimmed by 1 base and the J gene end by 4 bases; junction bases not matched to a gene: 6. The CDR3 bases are TGTGCCAGCAGCCAAGTAACCGGACAGGGAGGAAACACCATATATTTT. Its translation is CASSQVTGQGGNTIYF.

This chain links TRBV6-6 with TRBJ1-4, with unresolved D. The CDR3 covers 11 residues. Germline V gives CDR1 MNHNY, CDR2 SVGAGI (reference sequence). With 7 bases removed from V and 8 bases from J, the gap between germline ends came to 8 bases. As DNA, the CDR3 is TGTGCCAGCACCGAGAGGGAAAAACTGTTTTTT. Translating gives CASTEREKLFF.

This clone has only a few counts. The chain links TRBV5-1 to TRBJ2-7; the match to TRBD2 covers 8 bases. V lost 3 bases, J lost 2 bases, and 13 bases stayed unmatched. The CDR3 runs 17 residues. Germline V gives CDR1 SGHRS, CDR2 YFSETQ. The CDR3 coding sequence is TGCGCCAGCAGCTCTCCCCCGGGACTAGATTTCACCTACGAGCAGTACTTC. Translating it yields CASSSPPGLDFTYEQYF.

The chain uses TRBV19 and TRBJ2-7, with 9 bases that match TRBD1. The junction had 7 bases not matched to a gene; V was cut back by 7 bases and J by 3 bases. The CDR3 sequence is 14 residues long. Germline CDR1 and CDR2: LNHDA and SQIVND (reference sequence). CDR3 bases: TGTGCCAGTAACCCAGGGGACAGGGACTACGAGCAGTACTTC. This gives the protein CASNPGDRDYEQYF.

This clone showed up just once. CDR3 sequence: CASSPLGQAMEYEQYF. The CDR3 nucleotides are TGTGCCAGCAGTCCTCTTGGACAGGCCATGGAGTACGAGCAGTACTTC. J is TRBJ2-7 and V is TRBV25-1; 7 bases map to TRBD1. The V and J ends lost 5 bases and 4 bases, in that order; junction bases with no gene match: 14. CDR3 length: 16 residues. Germline CDR1 and CDR2: MGHDK and SYGVNS.

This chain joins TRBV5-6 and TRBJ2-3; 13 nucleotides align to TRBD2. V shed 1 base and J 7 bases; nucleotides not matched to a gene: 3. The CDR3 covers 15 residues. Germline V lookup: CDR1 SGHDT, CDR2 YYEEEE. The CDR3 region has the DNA TGTGCCAGCAGCTTGAAACTAGCGGGAGGGCATACGCAGTATTTT. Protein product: CASSLKLAGGHTQYF.

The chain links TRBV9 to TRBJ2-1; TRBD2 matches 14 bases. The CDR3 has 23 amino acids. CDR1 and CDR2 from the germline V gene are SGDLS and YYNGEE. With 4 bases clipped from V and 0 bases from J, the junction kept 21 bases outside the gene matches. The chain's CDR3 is CASSSPLRGGLAGAHPSYNEQFF. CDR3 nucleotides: TGTGCCAGCAGCTCACCTCTCCGGGGGGGACTAGCGGGGGCGCATCCCTCCTACAATGAGCAGTTCTTC. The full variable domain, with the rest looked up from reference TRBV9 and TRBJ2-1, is DSGVTQTPKHLITATGQRVTLRCSPRSGDLSVYWYQQSLDQGLQFLIQYYNGEERAKGNILERFSAQQFPDLHSELNLSSLELGDSALYFCASSSPLRGGLAGAHPSYNEQFFGPGTRLTVL.

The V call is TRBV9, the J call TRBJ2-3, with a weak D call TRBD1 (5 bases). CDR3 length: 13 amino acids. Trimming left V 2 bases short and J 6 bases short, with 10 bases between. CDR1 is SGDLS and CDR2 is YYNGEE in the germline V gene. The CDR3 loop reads CASSVTVRDTQYF. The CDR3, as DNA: TGTGCCAGCAGCGTGACAGTGAGGGATACGCAGTATTTT.

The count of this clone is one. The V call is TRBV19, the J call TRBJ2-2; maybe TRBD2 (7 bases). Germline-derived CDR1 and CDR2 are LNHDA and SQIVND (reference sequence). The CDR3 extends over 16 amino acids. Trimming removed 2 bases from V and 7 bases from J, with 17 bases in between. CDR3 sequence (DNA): TGTGCCAGTAGTATATCTCCGGGGGGCGCGGGCGGGGAGCTGTTTTTT. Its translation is CASSISPGGAGGELFF.

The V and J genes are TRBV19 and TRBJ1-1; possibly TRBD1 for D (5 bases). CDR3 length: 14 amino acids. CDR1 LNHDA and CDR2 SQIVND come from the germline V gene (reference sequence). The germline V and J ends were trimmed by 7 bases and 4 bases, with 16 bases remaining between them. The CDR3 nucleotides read TGTGCCAGTAAAAAGAGCCGGGGGGTCACTGAAGCTTTCTTT. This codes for CASKKSRGVTEAFF.

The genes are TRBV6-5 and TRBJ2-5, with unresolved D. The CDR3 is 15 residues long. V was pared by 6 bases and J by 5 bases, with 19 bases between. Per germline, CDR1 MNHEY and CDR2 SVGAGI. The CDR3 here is CASSTDPAPWETQYF. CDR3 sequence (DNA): TGTGCCAGCAGCACAGATCCTGCTCCTTGGGAGACCCAGTACTTC.

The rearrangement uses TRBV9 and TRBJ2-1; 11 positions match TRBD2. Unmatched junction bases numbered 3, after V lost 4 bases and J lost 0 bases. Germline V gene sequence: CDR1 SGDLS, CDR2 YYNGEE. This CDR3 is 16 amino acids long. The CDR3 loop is CASSLSGRASYNEQFF. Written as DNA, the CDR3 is TGTGCCAGCAGCCTTAGCGGGAGGGCCTCCTACAATGAGCAGTTCTTC.

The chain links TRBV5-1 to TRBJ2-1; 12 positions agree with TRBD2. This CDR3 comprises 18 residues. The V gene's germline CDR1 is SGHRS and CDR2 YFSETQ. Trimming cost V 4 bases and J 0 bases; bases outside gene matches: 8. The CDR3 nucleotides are TGCGCCAGCAGCATCGGGACTAGCGGGTTTAGCTCCTACAATGAGCAGTTCTTC. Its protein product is CASSIGTSGFSSYNEQFF.

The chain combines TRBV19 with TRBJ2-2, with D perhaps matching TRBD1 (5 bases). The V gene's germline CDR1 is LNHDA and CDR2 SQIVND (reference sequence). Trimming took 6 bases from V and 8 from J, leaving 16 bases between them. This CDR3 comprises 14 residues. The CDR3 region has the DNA TGTGCCAGTAGATCGGCGTGGGGCGCGGGGGAGCTGTTTTTT. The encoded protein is CASRSAWGAGELFF.

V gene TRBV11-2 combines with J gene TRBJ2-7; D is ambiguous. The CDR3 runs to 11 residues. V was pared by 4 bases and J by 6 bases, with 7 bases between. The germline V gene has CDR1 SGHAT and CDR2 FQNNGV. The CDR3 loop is CASSSRAEQYF. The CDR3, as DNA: TGTGCCAGCAGCTCTCGTGCCGAGCAGTACTTC.